This TCR beta chain was documented in a study of shared clonotypes between healthy human individuals. Study-level results: Measured sharing among donors was expected to vary with sequencing depth.

Comment on this clone: The antigen is not known.

Germline-derived CDR1 and CDR2 are MNHNS and SASEGT. The germline V and J ends were trimmed by 6 bases and 8 bases, with 22 bases remaining between them. The CDR3 is 15 residues long. Sequencing used immunoSEQ multiplex PCR; TCRdb keeps in-frame clones, though not all of them. The sample consists of about 680,000 clones, around three quarters of them appearing once. This sequence was found in a woman between 25 and 40 years old in good health. The gene calls are TRBV6-1 and TRBJ1-1; D ambiguous. The material sequenced was memory CD4+ T cells sorted from blood. The subset here: CD45RA-negative fraction. CDR3 sequence: CASSATLTWAAEAFF. CDR3 sequence (DNA): TGTGCCAGCAGCGCAACATTGACTTGGGCAGCAGAAGCTTTCTTT.